A single sample gave rise to the 7 T cell receptor beta chains below, sequenced in a study of CD8 T cells in ankylosing spondylitis. Study outcomes and limitations: Within ankylosing spondylitis blood, a TCR beta motif made up of eight highly homologous variants appeared to be characteristic.

No antigen has been assigned to these receptors. TCRdb re-called the 5' RACE reads with MiXCR, one entry per CDR3 protein. Of 220,000 or so distinct CDR3 sequences detected, approximately 20% appear once; the ten largest clones hold approximately 40%. Sequences were obtained from blood, either unsorted or a sorted T cell fraction (not recorded which). These receptor sequences come from a male donor with ankylosing spondylitis.

This rearrangement joins TRBV25-1 to TRBJ2-4; 8 bases fit TRBD1. The CDR3 runs 13 residues. Per germline, CDR1 MGHDK and CDR2 SYGVNS. V lost 4 bases and J lost 6; bases outside the gene matches: 2. The CDR3: CASSGTGLNIQYF. In DNA, the CDR3 is TGTGCCAGCAGTGGGACAGGGCTAAACATTCAGTACTTC.

CDR3 nucleotide sequence: TGCAGCGTTGTGGGACAGGGGTCTCCAAACTATGGCTACACCTTC. Translated, it gives CSVVGQGSPNYGYTF. This chain links TRBV29-1 with TRBJ1-2; 10 positions agree with TRBD1. Trimming removed 4 bases from V and 2 bases from J; junction bases left unmatched: 7. Germline V gene data show CDR1 as SQVTM and CDR2 as ANQGSEA. The CDR3 runs to 15 residues.

This clonotype was seen only a few times. This chain links TRBV19 with TRBJ1-1, with D possibly matching TRBD1 (5 bases). Per the germline V gene, CDR1 is LNHDA and CDR2 is SQIVND (reference sequence). The CDR3 loop spans 14 amino acids. Trimming removed 3 bases at V and 1 base at J, with 9 bases between. CDR3 loop: CASSILGANTEAFF. The DNA for the CDR3 is TGTGCCAGTAGTATTCTTGGGGCGAACACTGAAGCTTTCTTT.

The V gene is TRBV6-2 or TRBV6-3, the J gene TRBJ2-3; D is possibly TRBD1 or TRBD2 (5 bases each). With 2 bases removed from V and 2 bases from J, the gap between germline ends came to 11 bases. The CDR3 has 15 residues. CDR1 is MNHEY and CDR2 is SVGEGT in the germline V gene. CDR3: CASSYMGPSTDTQYF. Here the CDR3 DNA reads TGTGCCAGCAGTTACATGGGACCATCCACAGATACGCAGTATTTT.

The gene calls are TRBV28 and TRBJ1-3, with 8 positions matching TRBD1. This CDR3 is 15 amino acids long. Germline V lookup: CDR1 MDHEN, CDR2 SYDVKM. The trim removed 3 bases at V and 2 bases at J, leaving 3 bases unmatched. CDR3 nucleotide sequence: TGTGCCAGCAGTTTGAAACAGGGGGCTGGAAACACCATATATTTT. Translating gives CASSLKQGAGNTIYF.

This clonotype has more than one count but fewer than ten. The chain's CDR3 is CASSSGQGRQPQHF. The CDR3, as DNA: TGTGCCAGCAGCTCCGGACAGGGAAGGCAGCCCCAGCATTTT. The rearrangement joins TRBV7-9 to TRBJ1-5; 8 bases align to TRBD1. Germline CDR1 reads SEHNR; CDR2 reads FQNEAQ (reference sequence). The CDR3 sequence is 14 residues long. With 4 bases clipped from V and 7 bases from J, the junction kept 6 bases outside the gene matches.

The CDR3 here is CASSYPPEVLAGASEQFF. CDR3 coding DNA: TGTGCCAGCAGTTACCCCCCCGAGGTGCTAGCGGGAGCGAGTGAGCAGTTCTTC. The chain has TRBV6-5 and TRBJ2-1, with TRBD2 matching 10 bases. Germline CDR1 and CDR2: MNHEY and SVGAGI. V shed 2 bases, J shed 9 bases, and the junction held 16 bases outside the gene matches. The CDR3 runs to 18 residues.